The 21 T cell receptor beta chains given below trace back to one sample, sequenced in a study of blood T cell repertoires in COVID-19. Clones were read by immunoSEQ multiplex PCR, and TCRdb kept only the in-frame ones, dropping some. The sample has 350,000 to 400,000 clones; 80% to 95% are singletons. The source material was PBMCs or T cells enriched from blood (not recorded which). The receptors derive from a woman in her thirties or forties who had been exposed to COVID-19.

The rearrangement joins TRBV5-6 to TRBJ1-3; D gene ambiguous. The CDR3 covers 13 residues. Looked up from germline, CDR1 is SGHDT and CDR2 is YYEEEE. Trimming shortened V by 7 bases and J by 0 bases, and 8 bases separated the two germline ends. This chain's CDR3 is CASGTDSGNTIYF. As DNA, the CDR3 is TGTGCCAGCGGTACAGACTCTGGAAACACCATATATTTT.

The chain uses TRBV2 and TRBJ2-5, with a possible D match to TRBD1 (6 bases). V lost 6 bases and J lost 5, with 13 bases in between. Per the germline V gene, CDR1 is SNHLY and CDR2 is FYNNEI. This CDR3 comprises 13 residues. Here the CDR3 reads CASRQTGTETQYF. The CDR3 coding sequence is TGTGCCAGCAGACAAACAGGGACCGAGACCCAGTACTTC.

This chain joins TRBV2 and TRBJ2-6; 7 bases align to TRBD1. Germline V CDR1 and CDR2: SNHLY, FYNNEI. Losses at the gene ends were 6 bases for V and 4 bases for J; bases not matched to a gene: 9. The CDR3 contains 16 residues. The CDR3 DNA reads TGTGCCAGCAGCAGAACAGGGGCGGCAGGGGCCAACGTCCTGACTTTC. It codes for CASSRTGAAGANVLTF.

The J gene is TRBJ2-1, the V gene TRBV7-9; 13 nucleotides match TRBD2. V shed 5 bases, J shed 7 bases, and the junction held 8 bases outside the gene matches. The CDR3 consists of 16 residues. Germline values: CDR1 SEHNR, CDR2 FQNEAQ (reference sequence). The DNA for the CDR3 is TGTGCCAGCAGCGGCTCCGGGACTAGCGGGATAAATGAGCAGTTCTTC. It yields the protein CASSGSGTSGINEQFF.

V and J are TRBV30 and TRBJ2-1; TRBD2 matches at 8 bases. The CDR3 extends over 15 amino acids. V shed 2 bases, J shed 1 base, and the junction held 4 bases outside the gene matches. Germline V gene sequence: CDR1 GTSNPN, CDR2 SVGIG (reference sequence). Here the CDR3 reads CAWSTGGGSYNEQFF. As DNA, the CDR3 is TGTGCCTGGAGTACCGGGGGGGGGTCCTACAATGAGCAGTTCTTC.

This clone was counted once. This chain joins TRBV19 and TRBJ1-1, with a possible D match to TRBD1 (6 bases). The CDR3 has 14 amino acids. CDR1 LNHDA and CDR2 SQIVND come from the germline V gene (reference sequence). V shed 5 bases and J shed 8 bases, with 18 bases lying between them. CDR3 sequence: CASSPSQGRGEAFF. DNA of the CDR3: TGTGCCAGTAGTCCTTCACAGGGCAGGGGAGAAGCTTTCTTT.

This rearrangement joins TRBV6-4 to TRBJ2-2; D gene ambiguous. V was cut by 2 bases and J by 0 bases, with 7 bases left in between. Germline V gene data show CDR1 as MRHNA and CDR2 as SNTAGT. This CDR3 is built from 15 residues. This CDR3 reads CASSDEAANTGELFF. The CDR3 DNA is TGTGCCAGCAGTGACGAGGCAGCGAACACCGGGGAGCTGTTTTTT.

The V call is TRBV24-1, the J call TRBJ1-2, with 9 bases lining up with TRBD1. With 4 bases clipped from V and 8 bases from J, the junction kept 4 bases outside the gene matches. CDR1 and CDR2 (germline): KGHDR, SFDVKD. The CDR3 length is 13 residues. The CDR3 region has the DNA TGTGCCACCAGTGAAAGGACAGGGGAGGGCTACACCTTC. Amino acid sequence: CATSERTGEGYTF.

This clone occurred once. The CDR3 spells CASSLRRTLSFSPLHF. CDR3 bases: TGTGCCAGCAGCCTACGCCGGACTTTATCTTTTTCACCCCTCCACTTT. V and J are TRBV12-1 and TRBJ1-6. TRBV12-1 is classified as a pseudogene. This CDR3 contains 16 residues.

Here the CDR3 reads CASKFGGAGGYTF. CDR3 in DNA: TGTGCCAGCAAGTTCGGGGGGGCAGGAGGCTACACCTTC. V gene TRBV2 combines with J gene TRBJ1-2; a weak D match, TRBD1 (6 bases). The CDR3 is 13 amino acids. Germline lookup yields CDR1 SNHLY and CDR2 FYNNEI. Trimming pared 7 bases from V and 8 bases from J, leaving 17 bases between.

A single count supports this clone. CDR3 residues: CASLDRLMYNEQFF. CDR3 sequence (DNA): TGTGCCAGCTTGGACAGGCTTATGTACAATGAGCAGTTCTTC. The chain employs TRBV2 and TRBJ2-1; 7 bases align to TRBD1. There are 14 residues in the CDR3. J gave up 4 bases and V 8 bases, and 8 bases lay outside the gene matches. Per germline, CDR1 SNHLY and CDR2 FYNNEI.

This sequence joins TRBV2 and TRBJ2-7, with a tentative D call TRBD1 (6 bases). This CDR3 has 15 residues. Looked up from germline, CDR1 is SNHLY and CDR2 is FYNNEI. V was cut by 6 bases and J by 5 bases, with 20 bases left in between. CDR3 residues: CASSQGEGEWDEQYF. CDR3 in DNA: TGTGCCAGCAGCCAAGGTGAGGGGGAGTGGGACGAGCAGTACTTC.

As for this clone: This may be a read error: a much more frequent sequence differs by one nucleotide. V usage is TRBV13 and J usage is TRBJ1-1; D ambiguous. Germline V gene data show CDR1 as PRHDT and CDR2 as FYEKMQ (reference sequence). With 2 bases removed from V and 1 base from J, the gap between germline ends came to 5 bases. This CDR3 contains 13 residues. CDR3 protein: CASSLSGNTEAFF. The CDR3 DNA is TGTGCCAGCAGCTTATCAGGGAACACTGAAGCTTTCTTT.

This chain uses TRBV2 with TRBJ1-2; perhaps TRBD1 as D (5 bases). This CDR3 is 18 amino acids long. CDR1 is SNHLY and CDR2 is FYNNEI in the germline V gene. V shed 5 bases and J shed 4 bases, with 26 bases lying between them. This chain's CDR3 is CASSPRTSRQSHLYGYTF. CDR3 sequence (DNA): TGTGCCAGCAGTCCTCGAACTTCTAGACAGTCACACCTCTATGGCTACACCTTC.

This chain links TRBV27 with TRBJ2-6; TRBD1 matches at 10 bases. Germline V gene lookup returns CDR1 MNHEY and CDR2 SMNVEV (reference sequence). The V segment lost 5 bases and the J segment 1 base; nucleotides outside the gene matches: 8. The length of the CDR3 is 18 residues. The CDR3 protein is CASSSRDRGKSGANVLTF. The CDR3 bases are TGTGCCAGCAGTAGCCGGGACAGGGGTAAGTCTGGGGCCAACGTCCTGACTTTC.

V is TRBV4-2 and J is TRBJ1-2, with TRBD1 matching over 11 bases. With 0 bases clipped from V and 4 bases from J, the junction kept 7 bases outside the gene matches. Looked up from germline, CDR1 is LGHNA and CDR2 is YNFKEQ. The CDR3 totals 17 residues. The CDR3 is CASSQESPGQGAYGYTF. The CDR3 nucleotides are TGTGCCAGCAGCCAAGAATCCCCCGGACAGGGGGCCTATGGCTACACCTTC.

This sequence joins TRBV2 and TRBJ1-5, with 12 bases aligning to TRBD1. The junction had 6 bases not matched to a gene; V was cut back by 3 bases and J by 6 bases. CDR3 size: 16 residues. Germline V gene lookup returns CDR1 SNHLY and CDR2 FYNNEI. The DNA of the CDR3 is TGTGCCAGCAGTGACCCGGGGACAGGGGGCAGTCAGCCCCAGCATTTT. Translating it yields CASSDPGTGGSQPQHF.

The chain links TRBV5-4 to TRBJ1-1; TRBD1 matches at 7 bases. V lost 4 bases and J lost 0; bases outside the gene matches: 3. CDR3 length equals 14 residues. Germline values: CDR1 SGHNT, CDR2 YYREEE (reference sequence). CDR3 region: CASSIRGVNTEAFF. Here the CDR3 DNA reads TGTGCCAGCAGCATCAGGGGGGTGAACACTGAAGCTTTCTTT.

The chain carries TRBV5-1 and TRBJ2-1; 14 nucleotides align to TRBD2. CDR3 length equals 17 residues. With V trimmed by 4 bases and J by 7 bases, 10 bases remained unmatched. Germline values: CDR1 SGHRS, CDR2 YFSETQ. For the CDR3, the DNA is TGCGCCAGCAGCCCTTCGTTGGGACTAGCGGGAGAGAATGAGCAGTTCTTC. It encodes CASSPSLGLAGENEQFF.

V gene TRBV7-2 combines with J gene TRBJ1-5; TRBD1 might be the D (5 bases). V was clipped by 1 base and J by 3 bases, with 16 bases between them. The CDR3 loop spans 17 amino acids. CDR1 is SGHTA, CDR2 FQGNSA, per germline. The CDR3 loop reads CASSLGVGQGDNQPQHF. The CDR3 DNA follows: TGTGCCAGCAGCTTAGGTGTAGGGCAGGGTGACAATCAGCCCCAGCATTTT.

The V call is TRBV5-4, the J call TRBJ1-1, with 9 bases matching TRBD1. The CDR3 covers 16 residues. The trim removed 4 bases at V and 0 bases at J, leaving 7 bases unmatched. CDR1 and CDR2 from the germline V gene are SGHNT and YYREEE (reference sequence). The DNA for the CDR3 is TGTGCCAGCAGCCTAGGGACAGGGCGGATGAACACTGAAGCTTTCTTT. This codes for CASSLGTGRMNTEAFF.